Reported below is one T cell receptor beta chain. HTBI primers from iRepertoire and Arm-PCR of CDR3 regions yielded the TCR beta libraries. TCRdb passed the multiplex PCR reads through MiXCR, listing each CDR3 protein once. The sample has a few hundred thousand distinct CDR3 sequences, 13% seen once. The time point denotes: newly diagnosed GD, antithyroid drugs for less than 3 months. Construction of the TCR library relied on RNA isolated from PBMCs. This sample is drawn from a study of regulatory T cells in long-lasting Graves disease. In germline, CDR1 is SGHRS, CDR2 YFSETQ. CDR3 size: 12 residues. The V end was cut by 4 bases, the J end by 8 bases, with 10 bases between. These data were also reused for a study on T cells in Graves' hyperthyroidism and ophthalmopathy. That investigation notes: Primed by the HTBI set, a first-round RT-PCR was run on the TCR CDR3.

Specimen: peripheral blood mononuclear cells (PBMCs), collected at new diagnosis, from a patient treated with antithyroid drugs. This TCR was recovered from a man aged 25 to 40 with Graves disease. The chain employs TRBV5-1 and TRBJ1-3; TRBD1 might be the D (6 bases). As DNA, the CDR3 is TGCGCCAGCAGCCCTAACAGGGACACCATATATTTT. Its protein product is CASSPNRDTIYF. Variable domain in full (rest from reference TRBV5-1 and TRBJ1-3): KAGVTQTPRYLIKTRGQQVTLSCSPISGHRSVSWYQQTPGQGLQFLFEYFSETQRNKGNFPGRFSGRQFSNSRSEMNVSTLELGDSALYLCASSPNRDTIYFGEGSWLTVV.